This T cell receptor beta chain comes out of a study of blood T cell repertoires in COVID-19. For the study at large: Specimens from acute and convalescent COVID-19 originated in the United States, Italy and Spain.

The sample holds one count of this clone. There are 13 residues in the CDR3. Trimming shortened V by 0 bases and J by 7 bases, and 10 bases separated the two germline ends. The germline gives CDR1 KGHSH, CDR2 LQKENI. Here immunoSEQ multiplex PCR was the method, and the copy in TCRdb shows in-frame clones only, minus some. The sample yields about 44,000 clones, 87% seen once. The sequenced sample consisted of peripheral blood. This chain joins TRBV18 and TRBJ2-7, with D perhaps TRBD1 (6 bases). This receptor was obtained from a woman older than 75 in a cohort sampled during active or convalescent COVID-19. Written as DNA, the CDR3 is TGTGCCAGCTCACCACCGGGGGCTCGGGAGCAGTACTTC. This translates into CASSPPGAREQYF.